What follows describes a single T cell receptor beta chain. Its target is not known. This record comes from a study of cytomegalovirus exposure and HLA in healthy donors. Findings of the study overall: Fewer than 20,000 TCR beta sequences were associated with HLA alleles at 0.05 false discovery rate in a later analysis.

PCR primers comprised 60 Vbeta and 13 Jbeta primers. Sequencing used immunoSEQ multiplex PCR; TCRdb keeps in-frame clones, though not all of them. Its table lists roughly 100,000 clones. CDR3 size: 14 residues. The germline V gene encodes CDR1 LGHNA and CDR2 YSLEER. V lost 1 base, J lost 2 bases, and 8 bases lay in between. The receptor was isolated from a man aged 35 to 55 in good health and CMV-seronegative. The chain is built from TRBV4-3 and TRBJ1-2; possible D gene TRBD1, 5 bases. Material: PBMCs. The CDR3 protein is CASSQGKGNYGYTF. DNA of the CDR3: TGCGCCAGCAGCCAAGGGAAGGGGAACTATGGCTACACCTTC.